Listed here are 10 T cell receptor beta chains from one sample, sequenced in a study of shared clonotypes between healthy human individuals. Libraries were prepared by immunoSEQ multiplex PCR; TCRdb keeps only in-frame clonotypes and omits some of them. This sample carries about 490,000 clones, about 82% of them seen once, and the ten largest clones take over 10%. Material: PBMCs. These receptors originate from a woman in her thirties or forties in good health. Some clones in this sample may be carry-over from other donors' samples.

This clone has at least ten counts. The gene calls are TRBV27 and TRBJ2-1; 8 bases are shared with TRBD2. Germline V lookup: CDR1 MNHEY, CDR2 SMNVEV (reference sequence). After removal of 5 bases from V and 7 bases from J, the junction contained 7 bases not matched to a gene. This CDR3 spans 14 amino acids. CDR3 loop: CASSGLGLVNEQFF. CDR3 nucleotide sequence: TGTGCCAGCAGTGGCCTGGGACTAGTGAATGAGCAGTTCTTC.

This chain connects TRBV7-2 to TRBJ2-1, with D tentatively TRBD2 (6 bases). CDR1 and CDR2 from the germline V gene are SGHTA and FQGNSA. CDR3 length: 16 residues. V shed 5 bases and J shed 4 bases, with 18 bases lying between them. CDR3 DNA sequence: TGTGCCAGCAGCGTTAGGGGCGGGATGGGGTACAATGAGCAGTTCTTC. Its translation is CASSVRGGMGYNEQFF.

As regards this clone: A junction end diverges from the germline sequence, so it may reflect a read error. This chain links TRBV19 with TRBJ2-7; D not certain. This CDR3 comprises 14 residues. Germline V gene data show CDR1 as LNHDA and CDR2 as SQIVND (reference sequence). CDR3 sequence reads: CACRRRASNDEQYF. CDR3 in DNA: TGTGCCTGTAGACGCCGGGCCTCAAACGACGAGCAGTACTTC.

This clone has just a few counts. The V call is TRBV4-3, the J call TRBJ2-5, with 9 bases aligning to TRBD2. CDR3 length: 15 residues. Germline CDR1 LGHNA, CDR2 YSLEER. The V gene end was trimmed by 3 bases and the J gene end by 2 bases; junction bases not matched to a gene: 4. The CDR3, as DNA: TGCGCCAGCAGCCAGGGGACTAGCAGACAAGAGACCCAGTACTTC. Translation gives CASSQGTSRQETQYF.

This chain uses TRBV5-1 with TRBJ2-1, with D possibly matching TRBD2 (5 bases). The CDR3 spans 13 residues. Germline V gene sequence: CDR1 SGHRS, CDR2 YFSETQ. The V end lost 7 bases, the J end lost 9 bases, and 17 bases lay between the germline ends. CDR3: CASAVEVRSEQFF. As DNA, the CDR3 is TGCGCCAGCGCAGTGGAGGTTCGCAGTGAGCAGTTCTTC.

The V and J genes are TRBV5-5 and TRBJ1-5; tentatively, D is TRBD1 (5 bases). Between the trimmed V and J ends, which lost 4 bases and 3 bases, there was a span of 11 bases. Looked up from germline, CDR1 is SGHKS and CDR2 is YYEKEE (reference sequence). The CDR3 runs 14 residues. CDR3 nucleotides: TGTGCCAGCAGCCCCCGACAGATCAATCAGCCCCAGCATTTT. Encoded protein: CASSPRQINQPQHF.

The chain uses TRBV7-9 and TRBJ1-4; D unclear. From germline, CDR1 is SEHNR and CDR2 FQNEAQ (reference sequence). The CDR3 is 14 residues long. Trimming left V 5 bases short and J 8 bases short, with 15 bases between. CDR3 bases: TGTGCCAGCAGCAGCTTTCTGGCCGGGGAAAAACTGTTTTTT. Encoded protein: CASSSFLAGEKLFF.

V is TRBV5-1 and J is TRBJ1-6; D is unclear. The CDR3 is made up of 16 amino acids. The V end was cut by 1 base, the J end by 2 bases, with 10 bases between. CDR1 and CDR2 (germline): SGHRS, YFSETQ. This CDR3 is CASSLRRVTYNSPLHF. The CDR3 region has the DNA TGCGCCAGCAGCTTGAGACGGGTCACCTATAATTCACCCCTCCACTTT.

This sequence joins TRBV9 and TRBJ1-1, with 7 bases that match TRBD1. Germline V gene lookup returns CDR1 SGDLS and CDR2 YYNGEE. J lost 4 bases, V lost 3 bases, and 15 bases had no gene match. The CDR3 runs to 17 residues. CDR3 protein: CASSARDSHLGSTEAFF. The CDR3 nucleotides are TGTGCCAGCAGCGCTCGGGACAGCCACCTTGGTAGCACTGAAGCTTTCTTT.

V gene TRBV19 combines with J gene TRBJ1-1; D is perhaps TRBD1 (6 bases). The V end lost 0 bases, the J end lost 6 bases, and 14 bases lay between the germline ends. This CDR3 is built from 15 residues. Germline lookup yields CDR1 LNHDA and CDR2 SQIVND (reference sequence). DNA for the CDR3: TGTGCCAGTAGTATAGAGGGGGGGCGTTACGCTGAAGCTTTCTTT. Translation: CASSIEGGRYAEAFF.